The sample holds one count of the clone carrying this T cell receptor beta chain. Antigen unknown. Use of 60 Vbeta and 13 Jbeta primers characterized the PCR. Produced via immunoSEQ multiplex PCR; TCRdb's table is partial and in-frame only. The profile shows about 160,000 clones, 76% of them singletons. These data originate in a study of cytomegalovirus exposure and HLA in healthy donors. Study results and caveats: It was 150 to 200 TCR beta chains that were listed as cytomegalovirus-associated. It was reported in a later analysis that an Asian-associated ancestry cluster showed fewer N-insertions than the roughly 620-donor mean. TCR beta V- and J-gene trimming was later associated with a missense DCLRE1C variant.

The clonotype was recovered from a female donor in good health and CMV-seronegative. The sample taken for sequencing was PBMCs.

The CDR3 DNA reads TGCGCCAGCAGCGGGACAAATGGGGAGACCCAGTACTTC. This encodes CASSGTNGETQYF. V gene TRBV5-1 combines with J gene TRBJ2-5; D is perhaps TRBD1 (6 bases). The ends were cut back, 4 bases at V and 5 bases at J, with 12 bases in the middle. The CDR3 runs to 13 residues. Germline V gene data show CDR1 as SGHRS and CDR2 as YFSETQ. Using reference TRBV5-1 and TRBJ2-5 for the parts outside the CDR3, the full variable domain is KAGVTQTPRYLIKTRGQQVTLSCSPISGHRSVSWYQQTPGQGLQFLFEYFSETQRNKGNFPGRFSGRQFSNSRSEMNVSTLELGDSALYLCASSGTNGETQYFGPGTRLLVL.